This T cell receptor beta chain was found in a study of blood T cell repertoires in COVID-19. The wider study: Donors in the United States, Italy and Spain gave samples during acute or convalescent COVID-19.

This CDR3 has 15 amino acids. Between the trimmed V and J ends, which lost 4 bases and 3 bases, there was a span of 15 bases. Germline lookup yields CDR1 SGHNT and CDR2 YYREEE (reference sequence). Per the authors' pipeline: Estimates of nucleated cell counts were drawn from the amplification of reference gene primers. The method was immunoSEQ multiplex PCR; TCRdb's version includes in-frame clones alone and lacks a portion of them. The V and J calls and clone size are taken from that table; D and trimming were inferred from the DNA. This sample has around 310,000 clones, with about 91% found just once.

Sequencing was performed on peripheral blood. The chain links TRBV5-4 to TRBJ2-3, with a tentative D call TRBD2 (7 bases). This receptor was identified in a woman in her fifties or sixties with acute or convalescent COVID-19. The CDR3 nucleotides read TGTGCCAGCAGCGGGGGGGCTAAAGCGACAGATACGCAGTATTTT. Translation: CASSGGAKATDTQYF.